Listed here are 32 T cell receptor beta chains from one sample, sequenced in a study of cytomegalovirus exposure and HLA in healthy donors. PCR employed 60 Vbeta and 13 Jbeta primers. Some clones are missing from TCRdb's copy, which holds only in-frame ones; the method was immunoSEQ multiplex PCR. The profile shows approximately 64,000 clones, under 85% of them singletons. What was sequenced was PBMCs. The receptors shown here come from a male donor in good health and CMV-seropositive.

This clone was observed a few times. V usage is TRBV4-3 and J usage is TRBJ1-1; D may be TRBD1 (6 bases). Germline CDR1 reads LGHNA; CDR2 reads YSLEER. V lost 5 bases and J lost 2, with 15 bases in between. The CDR3 length is 15 residues. The CDR3 here is CASSKGKTGNTEAFF. The CDR3 DNA reads as TGCGCCAGCAGCAAAGGGAAGACAGGCAACACTGAAGCTTTCTTT.

The rearrangement links TRBV7-9 to TRBJ2-5; D is perhaps TRBD1 (6 bases). Germline-derived CDR1 and CDR2 are SEHNR and FQNEAQ (reference sequence). This CDR3 contains 15 residues. The V end was cut by 2 bases, the J end by 2 bases, with 12 bases between. The CDR3 coding sequence is TGTGCCAGCAGCTTATCGACAGGCAGACAAGAGACCCAGTACTTC. Its protein product is CASSLSTGRQETQYF.

This clone was observed a single time. This rearrangement joins TRBV4-1 to TRBJ2-5; weak D call: TRBD1 (6 bases). The CDR3 is 15 residues long. The ends were cut back, 0 bases at V and 1 base at J, with 9 bases in the middle. Germline-derived CDR1 and CDR2 are MGHRA and YSYEKL. CDR3 nucleotide sequence: TGCGCCAGCAGCCAAGAGTTGACAGGCCAAGAGACCCAGTACTTC. The encoded protein is CASSQELTGQETQYF.

The gene calls are TRBV6-1 and TRBJ1-6, with 8 bases identical to TRBD1. With V trimmed by 4 bases and J by 5 bases, 13 bases remained unmatched. The length of the CDR3 is 18 residues. Looked up from germline, CDR1 is MNHNS and CDR2 is SASEGT. As DNA, the CDR3 is TGTGCCAGCAGTGGCCGCCGACATGGGACAGGCAATAATTCACCCCTCCACTTT. Its translation: CASSGRRHGTGNNSPLHF.

The genes are TRBV27 and TRBJ1-6; D gene uncertain. Trimming left V 2 bases short and J 6 bases short, with 17 bases between. Germline CDR1 reads MNHEY; CDR2 reads SMNVEV (reference sequence). The CDR3 runs to 17 residues. CDR3: CASSLIPPGGVNSPLHF. CDR3 DNA sequence: TGTGCCAGCAGTTTAATTCCCCCGGGAGGCGTTAATTCACCCCTCCACTTT.

To note about this clone: At one of its ends the junction is not consistent with the germline gene, which may arise from a read error. The CDR3 DNA is TGTGCGAGCAGCCACGGGAACATTGGTTTGAACACTGAAGCTTTCTTT. Its protein product is CASSHGNIGLNTEAFF. The rearrangement uses TRBV27 and TRBJ1-1, with D uncertain. CDR3 length: 16 residues. Germline lookup yields CDR1 MNHEY and CDR2 SMNVEV (reference sequence).

The chain uses TRBV7-9 and TRBJ2-7; TRBD1 matches at 7 bases. CDR1 and CDR2 (germline): SEHNR, FQNEAQ (reference sequence). V lost 5 bases to trimming and J lost 3 bases; unmatched junction nucleotides: 7. CDR3 length: 14 residues. CDR3 nucleotide sequence: TGTGCCAGCAGCCACCGGGACAGTCACTACGAGCAGTACTTC. Translating gives CASSHRDSHYEQYF.

The chain joins TRBV18 to TRBJ2-5; a possible D gene is TRBD2 (5 bases). Germline CDR1 reads KGHSH; CDR2 reads LQKENI. The V end was cut by 2 bases, the J end by 1 base, with 5 bases between. This CDR3 spans 13 amino acids. CDR3 sequence (DNA): TGTGCCAGCTCACCAGGGAGCCAAGAGACCCAGTACTTC. Translating it yields CASSPGSQETQYF. Full variable domain (remainder filled in from reference TRBV18 and TRBJ2-5): NAGVMQNPRHLVRRRGQEARLRCSPMKGHSHVYWYRQLPEEGLKFMVYLQKENIIDESGMPKERFSAEFPKEGPSILRIQQVVRGDSAAYFCASSPGSQETQYFGPGTRLLVL.

The table lists this clone with a few counts. The chain employs TRBV10-2 and TRBJ1-6; D gene uncertain. This CDR3 region has 17 residues. The germline CDR1 and CDR2 sequences are WSHSY and SAAADI. The germline V and J ends were trimmed by 7 bases and 7 bases, with 23 bases remaining between them. The CDR3 protein is CASKETRLRVQNSPLHF. The DNA for the CDR3 is TGCGCCAGCAAAGAAACTAGACTAAGGGTCCAAAATTCACCCCTCCACTTT.

The chain carries TRBV12-5 and TRBJ2-5; TRBD2 matches at 9 bases. The J segment lost 5 bases and the V segment lost 0 bases, leaving 13 bases of the junction unmatched. From germline, CDR1 is LGHNT and CDR2 FRNRAP. The CDR3 totals 18 residues. The CDR3 spells CASGLVLQAGGLLETQYF. CDR3 DNA sequence: TGTGCTAGTGGTTTGGTACTCCAGGCGGGGGGGCTTTTGGAGACCCAGTACTTC.

The chain combines TRBV9 with TRBJ2-2, with 12 bases matching TRBD2. The CDR3 extends over 15 amino acids. Germline V lookup: CDR1 SGDLS, CDR2 YYNGEE. Trimming cost V 5 bases and J 6 bases; bases outside gene matches: 5. CDR3 residues: CASSGTSGLSGELFF. CDR3 coding DNA: TGTGCCAGCAGTGGGACTAGCGGGTTGTCCGGGGAGCTGTTTTTT.

The genes are TRBV7-9 and TRBJ2-7, with no clear D. The CDR3 totals 12 residues. V was shortened by 5 bases and J by 6 bases, with 11 bases between the two germline ends. In germline, CDR1 is SEHNR, CDR2 FQNEAQ (reference sequence). The CDR3 reads CASSLPHGEQYF. CDR3 bases: TGTGCCAGCAGCCTGCCCCACGGCGAGCAGTACTTC. The variable domain in full, with the rest retrieved from reference TRBV7-9 and TRBJ2-7, is DTGVSQNPRHKITKRGQNVTFRCDPISEHNRLYWYRQTLGQGPEFLTYFQNEAQLEKSRLLSDRFSAERPKGSFSTLEIQRTEQGDSAMYLCASSLPHGEQYFGPGTRLTVT.

The V gene is TRBV9, the J gene TRBJ1-4; D perhaps matches TRBD1 (6 bases). Germline V gene sequence: CDR1 SGDLS, CDR2 YYNGEE. The length of the CDR3 is 16 residues. V dropped 2 bases and J dropped 4 bases, with 15 bases sitting between them. The CDR3 region has the DNA TGTGCCAGCAGCGTGGGAGGGGGGACCCGTAATGAAAAACTGTTTTTT. Its translation is CASSVGGGTRNEKLFF. Looking up the rest from reference TRBV9 and TRBJ1-4 gives the full variable domain: DSGVTQTPKHLITATGQRVTLRCSPRSGDLSVYWYQQSLDQGLQFLIQYYNGEERAKGNILERFSAQQFPDLHSELNLSSLELGDSALYFCASSVGGGTRNEKLFFGSGTQLSVL.

CDR3 nucleotide sequence: TGTGCCAGCAGCGTAGCGACTAGCGGGGGGAACACCGGGGAGCTGTTTTTT. Protein sequence: CASSVATSGGNTGELFF. V gene TRBV9 combines with J gene TRBJ2-2, with 12 bases aligning to TRBD2. The CDR3 spans 17 residues. Germline CDR1 and CDR2: SGDLS and YYNGEE. V lost 0 bases to trimming and J lost 1 base; unmatched junction nucleotides: 1.

The chain carries TRBV30 and TRBJ2-3, with 8 bases matching TRBD1. The length of the CDR3 is 12 residues. The J segment lost 9 bases and the V segment lost 2 bases, leaving 4 bases of the junction unmatched. The germline CDR1 and CDR2 sequences are GTSNPN and SVGIG (reference sequence). The CDR3, as DNA: TGTGCCTGGAGTCCCCAGGGGGCAACGCAGTATTTT. Encoded protein: CAWSPQGATQYF.

The chain employs TRBV4-1 and TRBJ1-5, with 8 bases lining up with TRBD1. V was clipped by 1 base and J by 0 bases; unmatched bases: 5. Germline loops: CDR1 MGHRA, CDR2 YSYEKL. The CDR3 loop spans 17 amino acids. CDR3 nucleotide sequence: TGCGCCAGCAGCCAAGGAACAGGGGGGGTTAGCAATCAGCCCCAGCATTTT. Its protein product is CASSQGTGGVSNQPQHF.

This clone was observed a single time. The chain employs TRBV30 and TRBJ1-1; TRBD1 matches at 8 bases. V lost 4 bases and J lost 3; bases outside the gene matches: 4. This CDR3 has 13 amino acids. In germline, CDR1 is GTSNPN, CDR2 SVGIG (reference sequence). CDR3 protein: CAWNSGGYTEAFF. DNA of the CDR3: TGTGCCTGGAATTCAGGGGGCTACACTGAAGCTTTCTTT.

Turning to this clone: This same CDR3 is encoded by further DNA sequences in the sample. This rearrangement joins TRBV4-3 to TRBJ1-2; 7 bases agree with TRBD1. The germline V gene encodes CDR1 LGHNA and CDR2 YSLEER. V dropped 4 bases and J dropped 8; count of bases not matched to a gene: 13. This CDR3 comprises 15 residues. CDR3 bases: TGCGCCAGCAGCCGAGGAGACAGGGCTTCCGTCGGCTACACCTTC. It translates to CASSRGDRASVGYTF.

About this clone itself: Compared with germline, one end of the junction differs, possibly owing to a read error. The rearrangement links TRBV4-1 to TRBJ1-1; no firm D call. CDR1 is MGHRA, CDR2 YSYEKL, per germline. The CDR3 consists of 14 residues. CDR3: CASSPRTGNPEAFF. For the CDR3, the DNA is TGCGCCAGCAGCCCGCGGACGGGGAACCCTGAAGCTTTCTTT.

This chain joins TRBV6-1 and TRBJ1-1; TRBD1 matches at 8 bases. This CDR3 contains 15 residues. Losses at the gene ends were 5 bases for V and 1 base for J; bases not matched to a gene: 6. Germline loops: CDR1 MNHNS, CDR2 SASEGT. CDR3 in amino acids: CASSPSGTGNTEAFF. As DNA, the CDR3 is TGTGCCAGCAGTCCCTCCGGGACAGGGAACACTGAAGCTTTCTTT.

The rearrangement joins TRBV5-4 to TRBJ2-5; possible D gene TRBD1, 5 bases. The end of the DNA is better explained by TRBJ2-7, so the J call may be wrong. Germline V gene lookup returns CDR1 SGHNT and CDR2 YYREEE (reference sequence). The CDR3 is 14 amino acids. This chain's CDR3 is CASSRNRNSYEQYF. CDR3 in DNA: TGTGCCAGCAGCCGAAACAGGAATTCCTACGAGCAGTACTTC.

The chain joins TRBV7-9 to TRBJ1-4; D is unclear. Germline loops: CDR1 SEHNR, CDR2 FQNEAQ (reference sequence). V was shortened by 1 base and J by 5 bases, with 8 bases between the two germline ends. The CDR3 length is 14 residues. The CDR3 here is CASSLGAVNEKLFF. In DNA, the CDR3 is TGTGCCAGCAGCTTAGGGGCAGTGAATGAAAAACTGTTTTTT.

This sequence joins TRBV4-3 and TRBJ1-3; 9 bases match TRBD1. Trimming took 4 bases from V and 2 from J; bases not matched to a gene: 12. Germline lookup yields CDR1 LGHNA and CDR2 YSLEER. CDR3 size: 18 residues. The CDR3 DNA is TGCGCCAGCAGCCGCCAATCAGTTACAGGGGGCGCTGGAAACACCATATATTTT. It specifies CASSRQSVTGGAGNTIYF.

V and J are TRBV30 and TRBJ2-7; 7 positions match TRBD1. V shed 3 bases, J shed 6 bases, and the junction held 11 bases outside the gene matches. Germline lookup yields CDR1 GTSNPN and CDR2 SVGIG (reference sequence). The CDR3 is 14 amino acids. CDR3 sequence reads: CAWRELTGSLEQYF. The DNA of the CDR3 is TGTGCCTGGAGGGAACTGACAGGGAGTCTCGAGCAGTACTTC.

The chain carries TRBV25-1 and TRBJ2-3; 8 bases are shared with TRBD2. The CDR3 spans 13 residues. Per germline, CDR1 MGHDK and CDR2 SYGVNS. Germline trimming cut 6 bases from V and 5 bases from J; bases unmatched to any gene: 4. CDR3 sequence (DNA): TGTGCCAGCAGCGGGGGGGCAGTAGATACGCAGTATTTT. It codes for CASSGGAVDTQYF.

CDR3 nucleotides: TGCGCCAGCAGCCTGAGGGACAGGGGTTCCTATAATTCACCCCTCCACTTT. Protein: CASSLRDRGSYNSPLHF. The V call is TRBV4-1, the J call TRBJ1-6, with 10 bases matching TRBD1. In germline, CDR1 is MGHRA, CDR2 YSYEKL. This CDR3 is built from 17 residues. V gave up 4 bases and J gave up 1 base; unmatched junction bases: 4.

The chain combines TRBV29-1 with TRBJ1-2; D perhaps matches TRBD1 (6 bases). CDR3 length equals 13 residues. Looked up from germline, CDR1 is SQVTM and CDR2 is ANQGSEA. Trimming removed 1 base at V and 5 bases at J, with 11 bases between. In DNA, the CDR3 is TGCAGCGTTGAAGCTCCAGGGGAATATGGCTACACCTTC. Translating it yields CSVEAPGEYGYTF.

V gene TRBV6-5 combines with J gene TRBJ1-2; D possibly corresponds to TRBD1 (5 bases). The CDR3 runs 14 residues. The V gene's germline CDR1 is MNHEY and CDR2 SVGAGI. V was trimmed by 2 bases and J by 7 bases, leaving 14 bases between them. CDR3 sequence (DNA): TGTGCCAGCAGTTACCGTCGACAGCCGGGTGGCTACACCTTC. Translation: CASSYRRQPGGYTF.

The rearrangement links TRBV5-4 to TRBJ1-4; a weak D match, TRBD1 (5 bases). Germline loops: CDR1 SGHNT, CDR2 YYREEE (reference sequence). The CDR3 covers 14 residues. Trimming took 4 bases from V and 8 from J, leaving 15 bases between them. CDR3 DNA sequence: TGTGCCAGCAGCCCGGGGGGTCGGCAGGAAAAACTGTTTTTT. Its translation is CASSPGGRQEKLFF.

The V call is TRBV9, the J call TRBJ1-1, with a tentative D call TRBD1 (5 bases). From germline, CDR1 is SGDLS and CDR2 YYNGEE. The CDR3 runs 15 residues. V shed 4 bases and J shed 5 bases, with 18 bases lying between them. CDR3 DNA sequence: TGTGCCAGCAGCCCGCCGGGGAGGGGAAGAACTGAAGCTTTCTTT. It yields the protein CASSPPGRGRTEAFF.

This clone was detected once. The chain recombines TRBV29-1 with TRBJ2-7; tentatively, D is TRBD1 (5 bases). V lost 6 bases to trimming and J lost 3 bases, with 12 bases between them. CDR3 length equals 12 residues. Germline CDR1 and CDR2: SQVTM and ANQGSEA. Here the CDR3 DNA reads TGCAGCGTACAGGACACATTCTACGAGCAGTACTTC. Translating it yields CSVQDTFYEQYF.

This clone was detected only a few times. The rearrangement links TRBV6-4 to TRBJ2-1; 11 bases fit TRBD2. The junction had 0 bases not matched to a gene; V was cut back by 0 bases and J by 5 bases. The CDR3 contains 15 residues. The germline gives CDR1 MRHNA, CDR2 SNTAGT. In nucleotides, the CDR3 is TGTGCCAGCAGTGACTCGGGACTAGCGGACAATGAGCAGTTCTTC. This gives the protein CASSDSGLADNEQFF.